A single sample gave rise to the 23 T cell receptor beta chains below, sequenced in a study of cytotoxic CD8 clonotypes in ibrutinib-treated CLL. Some clones are missing from TCRdb's copy, which holds only in-frame ones; the method was immunoSEQ multiplex PCR. The data contain thousands of clones, 60% to 75% of them singletons. Sequencing was performed on PBMCs, taken before ibrutinib treatment. All receptors derive from a human donor with chronic lymphocytic leukemia.

The chain recombines TRBV10-3 with TRBJ1-6; a possible D gene is TRBD1 (6 bases). This CDR3 is 13 amino acids long. V was shortened by 6 bases and J by 6 bases, with 9 bases between the two germline ends. Germline-derived CDR1 and CDR2 are ENHRY and SYGVKD. CDR3 sequence: CAIRADSNSPLHF. The CDR3 DNA reads as TGTGCCATCAGGGCGGACAGTAATTCACCCCTCCACTTT.

There are a few counts of this clone. This rearrangement joins TRBV28 to TRBJ2-5, with D tentatively TRBD2 (6 bases). V was cut by 4 bases and J by 5 bases, with 23 bases left in between. The germline V gene encodes CDR1 MDHEN and CDR2 SYDVKM. There are 17 residues in the CDR3. The CDR3 coding sequence is TGTGCCAGCAGTTCTTTCTGGCAAAGCGGTGGGGGGGAGACCCAGTACTTC. Translation gives CASSSFWQSGGGETQYF.

The chain links TRBV4-2 to TRBJ2-3, with D perhaps given as TRBD1 or TRBD2 (5 bases each). The germline V gene encodes CDR1 LGHNA and CDR2 YNFKEQ. The CDR3 consists of 15 residues. V was pared by 4 bases and J by 2 bases, with 13 bases between. Here the CDR3 reads CASSLGAGYTDTQYF. CDR3 DNA sequence: TGTGCCAGCAGCCTCGGGGCGGGTTACACAGATACGCAGTATTTT.

The chain recombines TRBV6-1 with TRBJ1-2, with 9 bases matching TRBD1. This CDR3 is 14 amino acids long. Germline V gene sequence: CDR1 MNHNS, CDR2 SASEGT. Germline trimming cut 3 bases from V and 4 bases from J; bases unmatched to any gene: 3. As DNA, the CDR3 is TGTGCCAGCAGTGATACAGGGGGCCTCTATGGCTACACCTTC. Encoded protein: CASSDTGGLYGYTF.

The V call is TRBV25-1, the J call TRBJ2-7, with 8 bases that match TRBD1. V lost 3 bases to trimming and J lost 3 bases; unmatched junction nucleotides: 7. Germline CDR1 MGHDK, CDR2 SYGVNS. The CDR3 totals 15 residues. In DNA form, the CDR3 reads TGTGCCAGCAGTGAGCCCCTACAGGGGGACTACGAGCAGTACTTC. Translating it yields CASSEPLQGDYEQYF.

V usage is TRBV7-9 and J usage is TRBJ1-4; D ambiguous. This CDR3 has 18 residues. V lost 4 bases, J lost 5 bases, and 23 bases lay in between. CDR1 and CDR2 (germline): SEHNR, FQNEAQ (reference sequence). CDR3 region: CASSWARAAVNSNEKLFF. CDR3 coding DNA: TGTGCCAGCAGCTGGGCACGGGCCGCAGTGAACTCCAATGAAAAACTGTTTTTT.

The V call is TRBV13, the J call TRBJ1-2, with D perhaps matching TRBD1 (6 bases). Deletions cut 5 bases from V and 0 bases from J, with 22 bases between. CDR3 length: 18 amino acids. The germline CDR1 and CDR2 sequences are PRHDT and FYEKMQ (reference sequence). This CDR3 reads CASSTYIDSDRANYGYTF. DNA for the CDR3: TGTGCCAGCAGCACCTACATCGACTCGGACAGAGCTAACTATGGCTACACCTTC. The entire variable domain, with the rest obtained from reference TRBV13 and TRBJ1-2, is as follows: AAGVIQSPRHLIKEKRETATLKCYPIPRHDTVYWYQQGPGQDPQFLISFYEKMQSDKGSIPDRFSAQQFSDYHSELNMSSLELGDSALYFCASSTYIDSDRANYGYTFGSGTRLTVV.

The rearrangement uses TRBV5-1 and TRBJ2-2, with D possibly called TRBD1 or TRBD2 (5 bases each). Per the germline V gene, CDR1 is SGHRS and CDR2 is YFSETQ. The V end was cut by 8 bases, the J end by 6 bases, with 17 bases between. The CDR3 spans 14 residues. Written as DNA, the CDR3 is TGCGCCAGTAATCCGGGACGCAGGCCCGGGGAGCTGTTTTTT. Its translation is CASNPGRRPGELFF. The whole variable domain, remainder taken from reference TRBV5-1 and TRBJ2-2, is KAGVTQTPRYLIKTRGQQVTLSCSPISGHRSVSWYQQTPGQGLQFLFEYFSETQRNKGNFPGRFSGRQFSNSRSEMNVSTLELGDSALYLCASNPGRRPGELFFGEGSRLTVL.

The CDR3 region is CASSRQTDYEQYF. DNA for the CDR3: TGCGCCAGCAGCCGACAGACAGATTACGAGCAGTACTTC. The chain uses TRBV4-1 and TRBJ2-7, with D possibly TRBD1 on 5 matching bases. Germline assignment: CDR1 MGHRA and CDR2 YSYEKL. V lost 4 bases to trimming and J lost 4 bases, with 11 bases between them. The CDR3 length is 13 residues.

V is TRBV7-9 and J is TRBJ1-2; D ambiguous. Trimming stripped 1 base from V and 4 bases from J, with 10 bases between. From germline, CDR1 is SEHNR and CDR2 FQNEAQ (reference sequence). CDR3 length equals 14 residues. CDR3 sequence: CASSLEWPAYGYTF. In nucleotides, the CDR3 is TGTGCCAGCAGCTTAGAGTGGCCGGCCTATGGCTACACCTTC.

The J gene is TRBJ1-5, the V gene TRBV28; D may be TRBD1 (5 bases). Germline CDR1 and CDR2: MDHEN and SYDVKM. V was clipped by 6 bases and J by 10 bases, with 13 bases between them. The CDR3 loop spans 12 amino acids. The CDR3 reads CASRSQGFPQHF. The DNA for the CDR3 is TGTGCCAGCAGATCGCAGGGTTTCCCCCAGCATTTT.

The chain recombines TRBV7-2 with TRBJ2-3, with unresolved D. The V end was cut by 1 base, the J end by 0 bases, with 14 bases between. The CDR3 sequence is 17 residues long. The germline gives CDR1 SGHTA, CDR2 FQGNSA. As DNA, the CDR3 is TGTGCCAGCAGCTTAGATCCTCGACGCCTAAGCACAGATACGCAGTATTTT. Translated, it gives CASSLDPRRLSTDTQYF.

V usage is TRBV5-1 and J usage is TRBJ2-1; no firm D call. CDR1 is SGHRS and CDR2 is YFSETQ in the germline V gene. Deletions cut 4 bases from V and 0 bases from J, with 2 bases between. The CDR3 covers 12 residues. CDR3 residues: CASSPSYNEQFF. DNA for the CDR3: TGCGCCAGCAGCCCCTCCTACAATGAGCAGTTCTTC.

The chain joins TRBV11-2 to TRBJ2-7, with 8 bases that match TRBD2. Unmatched junction bases numbered 9, after V lost 1 base and J lost 4 bases. Germline lookup yields CDR1 SGHAT and CDR2 FQNNGV. The CDR3 sequence is 16 residues long. The CDR3 DNA reads TGTGCCAGCAGCTTAGTCTCGAGCGGGAGTATTTACGAGCAGTACTTC. Protein product: CASSLVSSGSIYEQYF.

This chain uses TRBV10-2 with TRBJ2-1; D possibly corresponds to TRBD2 (6 bases). The CDR3 spans 19 residues. Germline V gene lookup returns CDR1 WSHSY and CDR2 SAAADI. V was clipped by 3 bases and J by 6 bases, with 27 bases between them. In DNA, the CDR3 is TGCGCCAGCAGTGACCCTTTCGTTGGGGGAGGCAATTCCCTCAATGAGCAGTTCTTC. Amino acids: CASSDPFVGGGNSLNEQFF.

This clone was seen a handful of times. The J gene is TRBJ2-7, the V gene TRBV11-2; tentative D call: TRBD1 (5 bases). Germline lookup yields CDR1 SGHAT and CDR2 FQNNGV. With 4 bases removed from V and 6 bases from J, the gap between germline ends came to 19 bases. The CDR3 has 15 residues. The DNA for the CDR3 is TGTGCCAGCAGCTCCGGACATGTACTTGATGGCGAGCAGTACTTC. This encodes CASSSGHVLDGEQYF.

This clone occurred a few times. The chain couples TRBV11-2 to TRBJ2-7; 8 bases map to TRBD2. CDR3 length: 15 amino acids. The germline V gene has CDR1 SGHAT and CDR2 FQNNGV. V gave up 5 bases and J gave up 0 bases; unmatched junction bases: 6. DNA for the CDR3: TGTGCCAGCAGCCATACTAGCGGTAGCTCCTACGAGCAGTACTTC. Translation: CASSHTSGSSYEQYF.

J is TRBJ2-3 and V is TRBV6-1; D not certain. V gave up 6 bases and J gave up 4 bases, with 8 bases separating them. CDR3 length equals 12 residues. Germline V lookup: CDR1 MNHNS, CDR2 SASEGT. CDR3 in amino acids: CASSGPADTQYF. The DNA for the CDR3 is TGTGCCAGCAGCGGGCCCGCAGATACGCAGTATTTT.

This clone was seen a handful of times. This chain joins TRBV18 and TRBJ2-2, with 9 bases matching TRBD1. The CDR3 is 15 amino acids. Germline-derived CDR1 and CDR2 are KGHSH and LQKENI. The V and J ends lost 2 bases and 4 bases, in that order; junction bases with no gene match: 2. The CDR3 DNA follows: TGTGCCAGCTCACCAGGGGGACAGGGCACCGGGGAGCTGTTTTTT. Residues: CASSPGGQGTGELFF.

The chain employs TRBV12-2 and TRBJ2-1. TRBV12-2 is a pseudogene segment. This CDR3 spans 17 amino acids. CDR3 sequence reads: CASRPSPHGSSYNEQFF. The CDR3, as DNA: TGTGCAAGTCGCCCCTCCCCCCACGGAAGCTCCTACAATGAGCAGTTCTTC.

The chain links TRBV6-6 to TRBJ1-5; the D is unclear. Germline-derived CDR1 and CDR2 are MNHNY and SVGAGI (reference sequence). The CDR3 has 13 amino acids. With 5 bases removed from V and 3 bases from J, the gap between germline ends came to 8 bases. The CDR3 protein is CASSGGYNQPQHF. The CDR3 region has the DNA TGTGCCAGCAGTGGCGGGTACAATCAGCCCCAGCATTTT.

J is TRBJ1-3 and V is TRBV6-5; 7 nucleotides line up with TRBD1. The CDR3 consists of 16 residues. The junction had 4 bases not matched to a gene; V was cut back by 0 bases and J by 2 bases. Germline V CDR1 and CDR2: MNHEY, SVGAGI. Here the CDR3 DNA reads TGTGCCAGCAGTTACTCGAACAGGGGAGCTGGAAACACCATATATTTT. This sequence encodes CASSYSNRGAGNTIYF.

This chain links TRBV11-2 with TRBJ2-1, with D perhaps TRBD2 (5 bases). Germline V gene sequence: CDR1 SGHAT, CDR2 FQNNGV. V was cut by 5 bases and J by 7 bases, with 27 bases left in between. The CDR3 spans 18 residues. CDR3 nucleotide sequence: TGTGCCAGCAGCGAAACCCGTGGGAAACGGGATAGTTCTAATGAGCAGTTCTTC. As protein: CASSETRGKRDSSNEQFF.